Presented here are 29 T cell receptor beta chains from one specimen sequenced in a study of OX40 agonist ivuxolimab in advanced cancers. Sequenced by immunoSEQ multiplex PCR; TCRdb stores in-frame clones only, minus some. The sample lists about 98,000 clones; roughly nine tenths were seen once. Sequenced material: CD4+ or CD8+ T cells sorted from blood, taken in a trial of the OX40 agonist ivuxolimab. The receptors stem from an adult with an advanced solid tumor such as melanoma, head and neck, liver or kidney cancer.

The J gene is TRBJ2-2, the V gene TRBV18; TRBD2 might be the D (5 bases). Germline loops: CDR1 KGHSH, CDR2 LQKENI. The length of the CDR3 is 14 residues. V was clipped by 3 bases and J by 7 bases, with 12 bases between them. The CDR3 DNA follows: TGTGCCAGCTCACCTACATCTGGAGGCGGGGAGCTGTTTTTT. Protein: CASSPTSGGGELFF.

A single count supports this clone. The chain employs TRBV28 and TRBJ1-2; D gene unclear. Germline V CDR1 and CDR2: MDHEN, SYDVKM. The CDR3 has 12 residues. V dropped 2 bases and J dropped 7 bases, with 8 bases sitting between them. The CDR3 sequence: CASSLARVGYTF. The CDR3 nucleotides are TGTGCCAGCAGTTTAGCGAGGGTTGGCTACACCTTC.

The table lists this clone with a count of one. The chain employs TRBV18 and TRBJ1-3; D gene unclear. This CDR3 is built from 15 residues. Germline CDR1 KGHSH, CDR2 LQKENI. The V end lost 5 bases, the J end lost 0 bases, and 11 bases lay between the germline ends. CDR3: CASSLGPNSGNTIYF. DNA for the CDR3: TGTGCCAGCTCATTAGGCCCAAACTCTGGAAACACCATATATTTT.

On this clone: Lacking the conserved final phenylalanine or tryptophan, this CDR3 likely reflects a read error. The J gene is TRBJ1-6, the V gene TRBV5-5; no clear D. The CDR3 contains 15 residues. Trimming removed 4 bases from V and 3 bases from J, with 11 bases in between. The germline CDR1 and CDR2 sequences are SGHKS and YYEKEE (reference sequence). The DNA of the CDR3 is TGTGCCAGCAGCGAAAGTACAGTCTATAATTCACCCCTCCACCTT. Its translation is CASSESTVYNSPLHL.

This rearrangement joins TRBV5-4 to TRBJ1-2; 8 bases align to TRBD1. V gave up 0 bases and J gave up 3 bases; unmatched junction bases: 10. Germline CDR1 and CDR2: SGHNT and YYREEE (reference sequence). The CDR3 consists of 17 residues. The CDR3 DNA reads as TGTGCCAGCAGCTTGGCCCTCGGACAGGGCTCCGACTATGGCTACACCTTC. It translates to CASSLALGQGSDYGYTF. Drawing the rest from reference TRBV5-4 and TRBJ1-2, the complete variable domain is ETGVTQSPTHLIKTRGQQVTLRCSSQSGHNTVSWYQQALGQGPQFIFQYYREEENGRGNFPPRFSGLQFPNYSSELNVNALELDDSALYLCASSLALGQGSDYGYTFGSGTRLTVV.

CDR3 sequence (DNA): TGTGCCAGCAGTTTGTTGGGCACTGAAGCTTTCTTT. This encodes CASSLLGTEAFF. The chain has TRBV28 and TRBJ1-1, with D hard to call. The V gene lost 3 bases and the J gene lost 4 bases, with 6 bases spanning the gap. CDR1 is MDHEN and CDR2 is SYDVKM in the germline V gene. The CDR3 runs to 12 residues. Using reference TRBV28 and TRBJ1-1 for the parts outside the CDR3, the full variable domain is DVKVTQSSRYLVKRTGEKVFLECVQDMDHENMFWYRQDPGLGLRLIYFSYDVKMKEKGDIPEGYSVSREKKERFSLILESASTNQTSMYLCASSLLGTEAFFGQGTRLTVV.

CDR3 loop: CASSPESGEKLFF. CDR3 DNA sequence: TGTGCCAGCAGCCCAGAGTCCGGGGAAAAACTGTTTTTT. The chain couples TRBV5-4 to TRBJ1-4; D unresolved. Germline V gene data show CDR1 as SGHNT and CDR2 as YYREEE (reference sequence). V gave up 4 bases and J gave up 8 bases, with 12 bases separating them. The CDR3 totals 13 residues.

This chain uses TRBV7-9 with TRBJ1-5; no clear D. Germline lookup yields CDR1 SEHNR and CDR2 FQNEAQ (reference sequence). This CDR3 region has 16 residues. V dropped 2 bases and J dropped 0 bases, with 11 bases sitting between them. The CDR3 sequence: CASSLTGEYSNQPQHF. In DNA form, the CDR3 reads TGTGCCAGCAGCTTAACGGGAGAATATAGCAATCAGCCCCAGCATTTT.

V is TRBV11-2 and J is TRBJ2-3, with D possibly being TRBD1 (5 bases). With 4 bases removed from V and 7 bases from J, the gap between germline ends came to 9 bases. CDR3 size: 12 residues. In germline, CDR1 is SGHAT, CDR2 FQNNGV. The CDR3 DNA reads as TGTGCCAGCAGCTCCCAGGGAAATACGCAGTATTTT. Its translation is CASSSQGNTQYF.

The rearrangement links TRBV6-5 to TRBJ1-2; a weak D match, TRBD1 (5 bases). Germline V CDR1 and CDR2: MNHEY, SVGAGI. This CDR3 contains 12 residues. The V gene lost 5 bases and the J gene lost 7 bases, with 11 bases spanning the gap. In DNA form, the CDR3 reads TGTGCCAGCAGTGGGGGGAACGCTGGCTACACCTTC. This translates into CASSGGNAGYTF.

This chain connects TRBV5-4 to TRBJ2-5; the D gene is possibly TRBD2 (5 bases). Germline V gene lookup returns CDR1 SGHNT and CDR2 YYREEE (reference sequence). CDR3 size: 14 residues. Trimming removed 5 bases at V and 9 bases at J, with 20 bases between. CDR3 coding DNA: TGTGCCAGCAGTTTCATCCGGGGTCCGAAGGCCCAGTACTTC. Protein product: CASSFIRGPKAQYF.

This rearrangement joins TRBV6-6 to TRBJ2-5; TRBD1 agrees at 10 bases. This CDR3 spans 13 amino acids. V lost 5 bases, J lost 4 bases, and 1 base stayed unmatched. The germline CDR1 and CDR2 sequences are MNHNY and SVGAGI (reference sequence). The DNA of the CDR3 is TGTGCCAGCAGTAGGGACAGGGGAGAGACCCAGTACTTC. Translated, it gives CASSRDRGETQYF.

The chain uses TRBV19 and TRBJ2-5; weak D call: TRBD2 (5 bases). CDR3 length: 13 amino acids. Germline CDR1 reads LNHDA; CDR2 reads SQIVND (reference sequence). With 6 bases removed from V and 5 bases from J, the gap between germline ends came to 13 bases. This CDR3 is CASRLRAGETQYF. The CDR3 coding sequence is TGTGCCAGTAGGCTGAGGGCCGGCGAGACCCAGTACTTC.

The chain recombines TRBV6-5 with TRBJ2-7; 11 bases agree with TRBD1. Germline values: CDR1 MNHEY, CDR2 SVGAGI. The V and J ends lost 0 bases and 4 bases, in that order; junction bases with no gene match: 2. This CDR3 is built from 15 residues. Here the CDR3 DNA reads TGTGCCAGCAGTTACTCCGGACAGGGGGCTTACGAGCAGTACTTC. This codes for CASSYSGQGAYEQYF.

As for this clone: Other nucleotide sequences in the sample specify the same CDR3. The chain links TRBV2 to TRBJ2-3, with D possibly TRBD1 on 6 matching bases. Per the germline V gene, CDR1 is SNHLY and CDR2 is FYNNEI. CDR3 length: 13 amino acids. V was trimmed by 6 bases and J by 2 bases, leaving 9 bases between them. The DNA of the CDR3 is TGTGCCAGCAGAGGACAGATCACAGATACGCAGTATTTT. It is translated as CASRGQITDTQYF.

CDR3 bases: TGTGCTAGTGCAGGAGGACTAGTGGGGGGGTCCTCCTACAATGAGCAGTTCTTC. As protein: CASAGGLVGGSSYNEQFF. The chain links TRBV12-5 to TRBJ2-1; 7 positions agree with TRBD2. J was trimmed by 0 bases and V by 7 bases; bases with no gene match: 15. The germline CDR1 and CDR2 sequences are LGHNT and FRNRAP. The CDR3 has 18 amino acids.

This clone has only a few counts. The chain links TRBV2 to TRBJ2-5; D possibly corresponds to TRBD1 (6 bases). The germline V gene encodes CDR1 SNHLY and CDR2 FYNNEI. The CDR3 loop spans 13 amino acids. Trimming cost V 6 bases and J 4 bases, with 12 bases left between them. CDR3: CASSLPRGETQYF. The CDR3 bases are TGTGCCAGCAGCCTCCCCAGGGGAGAGACCCAGTACTTC.

This chain uses TRBV27 with TRBJ1-2; D gene unclear. This CDR3 has 14 amino acids. CDR1 and CDR2 from the germline V gene are MNHEY and SMNVEV (reference sequence). Trimming took off 4 bases at V and 1 base at J, with 10 bases between the two ends. The CDR3 region is CASSSGTVNYGYTF. The DNA of the CDR3 is TGTGCCAGCAGTTCGGGCACCGTTAACTATGGCTACACCTTC.

The rearrangement links TRBV2 to TRBJ1-4; the D gene is possibly TRBD1 (5 bases). Germline loops: CDR1 SNHLY, CDR2 FYNNEI. The CDR3 is made up of 14 amino acids. V dropped 6 bases and J dropped 3 bases, with 11 bases sitting between them. This CDR3 reads CASRKGDPNEKLFF. The CDR3 bases are TGTGCCAGCAGGAAAGGGGACCCTAATGAAAAACTGTTTTTT. The variable domain in full, completed from reference TRBV2 and TRBJ1-4, reads EPEVTQTPSHQVTQMGQEVILRCVPISNHLYFYWYRQILGQKVEFLVSFYNNEISEKSEIFDDQFSVERPDGSNFTLKIRSTKLEDSAMYFCASRKGDPNEKLFFGSGTQLSVL.

A few counts support this clone. V and J are TRBV28 and TRBJ1-3; 8 bases are shared with TRBD1. CDR1 is MDHEN and CDR2 is SYDVKM in the germline V gene. The length of the CDR3 is 18 residues. The V and J ends lost 3 bases and 10 bases, in that order; junction bases with no gene match: 20. The CDR3 region is CASSLTWGAGQGLGTIYF. DNA for the CDR3: TGTGCCAGCAGTTTGACATGGGGAGCCGGACAGGGTCTCGGAACCATATATTTT. The variable domain in full, completed from reference TRBV28 and TRBJ1-3, reads DVKVTQSSRYLVKRTGEKVFLECVQDMDHENMFWYRQDPGLGLRLIYFSYDVKMKEKGDIPEGYSVSREKKERFSLILESASTNQTSMYLCASSLTWGAGQGLGTIYFGEGSWLTVV.

This chain joins TRBV9 and TRBJ1-1, with D unresolved. The CDR3 has 13 amino acids. Germline V gene sequence: CDR1 SGDLS, CDR2 YYNGEE. V gave up 1 base and J gave up 6 bases, with 10 bases separating them. CDR3 coding DNA: TGTGCCAGCAGCGTAATAGGGTTGTCTGAAGCTTTCTTT. Translation: CASSVIGLSEAFF. The full variable domain, rest sourced from reference TRBV9 and TRBJ1-1, is DSGVTQTPKHLITATGQRVTLRCSPRSGDLSVYWYQQSLDQGLQFLIQYYNGEERAKGNILERFSAQQFPDLHSELNLSSLELGDSALYFCASSVIGLSEAFFGQGTRLTVV.

The sample holds one count of this clone. The rearrangement joins TRBV7-2 to TRBJ1-6; D unresolved. Germline CDR1 SGHTA, CDR2 FQGNSA. V was shortened by 3 bases and J by 8 bases, with 11 bases between the two germline ends. CDR3 length: 14 residues. This CDR3 is CASSLREGYSPLHF. CDR3 nucleotide sequence: TGTGCCAGCAGCTTGAGGGAGGGTTATTCACCCCTCCACTTT.

Concerning this clone itself: One junction end disagrees with the germline gene, perhaps due to a read error. The chain uses TRBV28 and TRBJ1-4, with D unresolved. Germline assignment: CDR1 MDHEN and CDR2 SYDVKM. This CDR3 is built from 11 residues. The CDR3 protein is CSTTTNEKLFF. Written as DNA, the CDR3 is TGCAGTACAACAACTAATGAAAAACTGTTTTTT.

The rearrangement links TRBV16 to TRBJ1-2, with unresolved D. Germline loops: CDR1 KGHSY, CDR2 FQNENV. Trimming removed 4 bases from V and 14 bases from J, with 17 bases in between. CDR3 length: 12 amino acids. The CDR3 reads CASSPNPQARTF. The CDR3 nucleotides read TGTGCCAGCAGCCCTAATCCCCAGGCTAGGACCTTC.

The rearrangement joins TRBV7-2 to TRBJ2-7; 9 bases fit TRBD1. CDR1 is SGHTA, CDR2 FQGNSA, per germline. The CDR3 has 14 amino acids. With 3 bases clipped from V and 1 base from J, the junction kept 1 base outside the gene matches. CDR3 in amino acids: CASSFDRGSYEQYF. CDR3 nucleotide sequence: TGTGCCAGCAGCTTTGACAGGGGGTCCTACGAGCAGTACTTC. Full variable domain (rest looked up from reference TRBV7-2 and TRBJ2-7): GAGVSQSPSNKVTEKGKDVELRCDPISGHTALYWYRQSLGQGLEFLIYFQGNSAPDKSGLPSDRFSAERTGGSVSTLTIQRTQQEDSAVYLCASSFDRGSYEQYFGPGTRLTVT.

On this clone: At the DNA level, this CDR3 is encoded by other sequences in the same sample as well. The chain couples TRBV5-1 to TRBJ2-7; D is possibly TRBD2 (6 bases). Germline loops: CDR1 SGHRS, CDR2 YFSETQ. Trimming took 3 bases from V and 5 from J, leaving 9 bases between them. The CDR3 runs 12 residues. This chain's CDR3 is CASSSPGDEQYF. The CDR3 coding sequence is TGCGCCAGCAGCTCCCCGGGGGACGAGCAGTACTTC. The variable domain in full, with the rest retrieved from reference TRBV5-1 and TRBJ2-7, is KAGVTQTPRYLIKTRGQQVTLSCSPISGHRSVSWYQQTPGQGLQFLFEYFSETQRNKGNFPGRFSGRQFSNSRSEMNVSTLELGDSALYLCASSSPGDEQYFGPGTRLTVT.

The chain has TRBV5-1 and TRBJ2-1; D is undetermined. V gave up 4 bases and J gave up 0 bases, with 14 bases separating them. CDR1 is SGHRS, CDR2 YFSETQ, per germline. CDR3 size: 16 residues. CDR3 DNA sequence: TGCGCCAGCAGCATACGGACGGTTAGCTCCTACAATGAGCAGTTCTTC. It encodes CASSIRTVSSYNEQFF.

The chain uses TRBV6-4 and TRBJ2-2; 10 nucleotides align to TRBD1. This CDR3 contains 16 residues. With 6 bases clipped from V and 7 bases from J, the junction kept 11 bases outside the gene matches. The V gene's germline CDR1 is MRHNA and CDR2 SNTAGT. The CDR3 reads CASSPQTGGLIGELFF. In DNA, the CDR3 is TGTGCCAGCAGCCCCCAGACAGGGGGCCTGATCGGGGAGCTGTTTTTT.

In its sample, this clone was seen once. Within the sample, other DNA sequences also encode this same CDR3. This chain joins TRBV10-2 and TRBJ2-7; possibly TRBD1 for D (6 bases). The CDR3 runs to 14 residues. V dropped 7 bases and J dropped 7 bases, with 20 bases sitting between them. Germline V gene data show CDR1 as WSHSY and CDR2 as SAAADI. This CDR3 reads CASTHSGGLGEQYF. CDR3 DNA: TGCGCCAGCACTCATAGTGGGGGCCTGGGGGAGCAGTACTTC.